The T cell receptor beta chain under discussion was sequenced for a study of CD8+CD57+ T cells in acquired aplastic anemia (dated by TCRdb to about 2018). About the investigation overall: On average, sorted CD4+ and CD8+ cells yielded about 3 ug of extracted DNA, with a range of 0.2 to 27.4 ug. CD8+CD57+ expansion was defined as a frequency above the mean frequency observed in healthy subjects. The investigation overall reported the following: CD8+ Simpson's diversity did not differ significantly between patients and healthy controls (P=0.060). Twenty-nine CD8+ CDR3 sequences were shared between patients and controls but appeared highly expressed in patients and within their immunodominant clones.

TCR beta VDJ combination and CDR3 sequence profiling used genomic DNA as the template. An Illumina HiSeq 2000 was used for TCR repertoire sequencing. The study's own analysis went as follows. TRBV/TRBJ rearrangement plots, CDR3 size and DJ length profiles, and Simpson's diversity index were used to assess repertoires. Whichever DNA sequence was most abundant in the deep sequencing data was defined as the immunodominant clone. CDR3 amino acid sequences were screened for sharing across subjects and were compared with published repertoires and the VDJdb database. TCRdb trimmed public reads at Q25 via fastp, called clones via MiXCR and kept in-frame beta chains. Identical CDR3 protein sequences are pooled into one entry, listed with their most common genes and DNA. The V and J calls shown here were made by TCRdb, not taken from the authors' results. This sample lists about 270,000 distinct CDR3 sequences; roughly 80% were detected once. The ten biggest clones cover approximately 42% of the sample.

The patients picked for sequencing were ones in whom flow cytometry had shown an expansion of CD8+CD57+ cells. All patients had severe acquired aplastic anemia diagnosed by International Study of Aplastic Anemia and Agranulocytosis and Camitta criteria. No patient had received any therapy when blood was sampled. TCR repertoires of sorted CD4+ and CD8+ blood T cells from severe aplastic anemia patients and healthy subjects were deep-sequenced in the study. In the USA, patient enrollment took place under clinicaltrials.gov protocols 00001620, 01623167, 00001397, 00071045, 00081523 and 00961064. Ficoll-Paque density gradient centrifugation was used to isolate peripheral blood mononuclear cells. Before DNA extraction, CD4+ and CD8+ T cells were sorted by FACS or by magnetic beads. Sequences SNHLY (CDR1) and FYNNEI (CDR2) are obtained from the germline V gene. The CDR3 measures 14 amino acids from cysteine to phenylalanine. Only the CDR3 part of the read is kept: 42 bases, read in frame from the first base.

About this clonotype itself: Its antigen is still unknown. There are no base qualities to consult, and no much larger clone falls within one base.

This TCR derives from a human donor with aplastic anemia. The sample taken for sequencing was sorted CD4+, CD8+, or CD8+CD57+ T cells (not recorded which) from PBMCs. This chain joins TRBV2 to TRBJ2-1; there is no confident call for the D gene. The J call may not be correct, given that the DNA end is closer to TRBJ1-1. The CDR3 is CASSSQRVQTEAFF. The DNA reads TGTGCCAGCAGTTCCCAAAGGGTTCAAACTGAAGCTTTCTTT.